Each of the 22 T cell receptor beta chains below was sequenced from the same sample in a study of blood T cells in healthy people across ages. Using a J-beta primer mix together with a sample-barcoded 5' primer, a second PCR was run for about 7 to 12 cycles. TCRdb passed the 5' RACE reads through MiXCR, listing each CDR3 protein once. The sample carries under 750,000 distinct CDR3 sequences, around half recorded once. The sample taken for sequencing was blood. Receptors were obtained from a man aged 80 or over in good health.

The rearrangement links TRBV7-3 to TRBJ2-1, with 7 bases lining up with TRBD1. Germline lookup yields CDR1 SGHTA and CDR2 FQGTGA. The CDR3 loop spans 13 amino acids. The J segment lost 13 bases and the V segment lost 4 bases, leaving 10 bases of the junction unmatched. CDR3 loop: CASSSIRDSPQFF. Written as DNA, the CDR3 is TGTGCCAGCAGCTCAATCCGGGACAGTCCTCAGTTCTTC.

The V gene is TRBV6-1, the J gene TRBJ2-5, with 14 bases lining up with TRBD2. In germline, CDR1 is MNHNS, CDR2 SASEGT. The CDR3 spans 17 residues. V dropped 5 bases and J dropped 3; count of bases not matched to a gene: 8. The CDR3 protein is CASSRVGLAGVKETQYF. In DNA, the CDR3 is TGTGCCAGCAGTCGGGTGGGACTAGCGGGGGTTAAAGAGACCCAGTACTTC.

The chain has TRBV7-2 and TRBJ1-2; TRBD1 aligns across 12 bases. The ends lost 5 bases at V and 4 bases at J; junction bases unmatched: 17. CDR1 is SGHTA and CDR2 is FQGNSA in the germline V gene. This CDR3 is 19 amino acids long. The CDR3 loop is CASSLRRGTGGTMSYGYTF. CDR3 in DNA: TGTGCCAGCAGCCTACGCAGGGGGACAGGGGGCACGATGTCCTATGGCTACACCTTC.

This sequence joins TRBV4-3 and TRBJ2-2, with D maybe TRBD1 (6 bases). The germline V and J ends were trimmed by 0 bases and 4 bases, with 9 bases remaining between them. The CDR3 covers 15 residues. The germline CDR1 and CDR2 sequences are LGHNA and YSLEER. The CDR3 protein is CASSQEGTTTGELFF. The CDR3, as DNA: TGCGCCAGCAGCCAAGAGGGGACAACCACCGGGGAGCTGTTTTTT.

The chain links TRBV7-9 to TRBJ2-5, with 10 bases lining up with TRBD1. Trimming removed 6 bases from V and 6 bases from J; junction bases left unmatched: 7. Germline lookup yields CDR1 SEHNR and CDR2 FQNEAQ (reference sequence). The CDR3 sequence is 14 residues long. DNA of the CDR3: TGTGCCAGCAGTCAGACAGGGGGCCCAAAGACCCAGTACTTC. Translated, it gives CASSQTGGPKTQYF.

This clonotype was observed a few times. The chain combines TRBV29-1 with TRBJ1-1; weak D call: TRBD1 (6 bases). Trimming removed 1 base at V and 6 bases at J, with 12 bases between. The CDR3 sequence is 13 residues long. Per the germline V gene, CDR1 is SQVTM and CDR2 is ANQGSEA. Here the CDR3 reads CSVEGAGAPEAFF. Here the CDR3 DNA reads TGCAGCGTTGAAGGGGCAGGGGCCCCTGAAGCTTTCTTT. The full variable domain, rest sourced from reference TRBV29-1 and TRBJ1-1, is SAVISQKPSRDICQRGTSLTIQCQVDSQVTMMFWYRQQPGQSLTLIATANQGSEATYESGFVIDKFPISRPNLTFSTLTVSNMSPEDSSIYLCSVEGAGAPEAFFGQGTRLTVV.

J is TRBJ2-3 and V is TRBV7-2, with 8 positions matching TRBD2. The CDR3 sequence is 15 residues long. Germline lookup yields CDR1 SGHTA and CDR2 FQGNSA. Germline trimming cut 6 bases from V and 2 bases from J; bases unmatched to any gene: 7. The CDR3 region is CASRRSGGHTDTQYF. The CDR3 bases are TGTGCCAGCAGACGGAGCGGGGGCCACACAGATACGCAGTATTTT.

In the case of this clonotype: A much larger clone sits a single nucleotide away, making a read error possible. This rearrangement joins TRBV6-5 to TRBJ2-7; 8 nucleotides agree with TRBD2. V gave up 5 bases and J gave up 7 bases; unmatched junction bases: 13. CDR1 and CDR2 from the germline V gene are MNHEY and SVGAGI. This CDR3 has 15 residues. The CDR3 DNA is TGTGCCAGCAGTACGGGGGGGAGTCCCTACAATGAGCAGTACTTC. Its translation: CASSTGGSPYNEQYF.

CDR3 region: CASSVDPGARYEQYF. DNA for the CDR3: TGTGCCAGCAGCGTAGACCCAGGGGCAAGGTACGAGCAGTACTTC. The chain joins TRBV9 to TRBJ2-7; D possibly corresponds to TRBD1 (6 bases). The germline V gene has CDR1 SGDLS and CDR2 YYNGEE. The CDR3 has 15 residues. Trimming left V 0 bases short and J 4 bases short, with 14 bases between.

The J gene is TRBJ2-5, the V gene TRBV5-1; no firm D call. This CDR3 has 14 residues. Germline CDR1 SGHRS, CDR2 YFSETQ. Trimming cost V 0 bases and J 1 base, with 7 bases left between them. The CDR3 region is CASSLGVIQETQYF. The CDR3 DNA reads TGCGCCAGCAGCTTGGGGGTTATCCAAGAGACCCAGTACTTC.

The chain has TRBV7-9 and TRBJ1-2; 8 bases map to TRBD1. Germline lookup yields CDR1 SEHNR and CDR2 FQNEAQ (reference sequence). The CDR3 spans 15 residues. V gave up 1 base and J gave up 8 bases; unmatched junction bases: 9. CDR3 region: CASSLVAGGAEGYTF. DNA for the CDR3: TGTGCCAGCAGCTTAGTGGCAGGGGGCGCGGAGGGCTACACCTTC.

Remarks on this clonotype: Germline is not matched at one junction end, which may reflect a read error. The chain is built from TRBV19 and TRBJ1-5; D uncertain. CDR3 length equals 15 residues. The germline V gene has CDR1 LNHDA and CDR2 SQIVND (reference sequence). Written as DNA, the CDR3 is TGTGCCAGTAGTATCGGGCGTCAGCGCAATCAGCCCCCGCATTTT. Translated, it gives CASSIGRQRNQPPHF.

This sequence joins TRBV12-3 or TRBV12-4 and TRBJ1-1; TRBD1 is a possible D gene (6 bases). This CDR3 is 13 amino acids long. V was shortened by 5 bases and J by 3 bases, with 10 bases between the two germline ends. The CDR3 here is CASSKGGHTEAFF. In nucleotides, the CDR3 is TGTGCCAGCAGTAAAGGGGGGCACACTGAAGCTTTCTTT.

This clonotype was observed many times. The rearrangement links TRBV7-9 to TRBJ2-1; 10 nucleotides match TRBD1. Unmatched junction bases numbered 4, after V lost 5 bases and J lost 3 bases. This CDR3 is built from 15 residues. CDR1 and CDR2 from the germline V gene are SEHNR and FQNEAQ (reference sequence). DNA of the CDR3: TGTGCCAGCAGCCCTGGACAGGGGGTCTACAATGAGCAGTTCTTC. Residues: CASSPGQGVYNEQFF.

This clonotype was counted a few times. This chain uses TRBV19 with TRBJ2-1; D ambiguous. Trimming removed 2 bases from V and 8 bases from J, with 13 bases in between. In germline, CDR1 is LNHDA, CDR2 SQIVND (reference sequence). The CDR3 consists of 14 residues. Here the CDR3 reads CASSIRVTGDEQFF. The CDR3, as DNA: TGTGCCAGTAGTATAAGAGTCACCGGCGATGAGCAGTTCTTC.

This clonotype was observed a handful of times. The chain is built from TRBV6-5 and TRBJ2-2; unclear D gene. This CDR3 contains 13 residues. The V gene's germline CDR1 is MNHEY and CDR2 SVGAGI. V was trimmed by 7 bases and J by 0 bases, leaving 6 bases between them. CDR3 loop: CASIPANTGELFF. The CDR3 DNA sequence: TGTGCCAGCATCCCCGCGAACACCGGGGAGCTGTTTTTT.

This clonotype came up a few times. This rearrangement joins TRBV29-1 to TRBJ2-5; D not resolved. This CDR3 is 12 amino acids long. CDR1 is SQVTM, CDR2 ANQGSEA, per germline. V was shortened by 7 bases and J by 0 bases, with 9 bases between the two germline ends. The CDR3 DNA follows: TGCAGCGGCCAGTACAACCAAGAGACCCAGTACTTC. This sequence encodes CSGQYNQETQYF. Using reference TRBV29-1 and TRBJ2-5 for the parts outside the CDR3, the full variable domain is SAVISQKPSRDICQRGTSLTIQCQVDSQVTMMFWYRQQPGQSLTLIATANQGSEATYESGFVIDKFPISRPNLTFSTLTVSNMSPEDSSIYLCSGQYNQETQYFGPGTRLLVL.

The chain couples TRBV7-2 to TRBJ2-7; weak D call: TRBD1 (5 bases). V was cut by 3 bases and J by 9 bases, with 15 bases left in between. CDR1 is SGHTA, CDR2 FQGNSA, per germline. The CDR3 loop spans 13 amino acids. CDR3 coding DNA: TGTGCCAGCAGCTTGAACAGGAATTCAGGGCAGTACTTC. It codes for CASSLNRNSGQYF.

The CDR3: CASGTSPGTQYF. The DNA for the CDR3 is TGTGCCAGTGGGACTAGTCCAGGTACGCAGTATTTT. The V call is TRBV28, the J call TRBJ2-3; the match to TRBD2 covers 8 bases. V trimming: 9 bases; J trimming: 8 bases; junction bases outside the gene matches: 7. CDR1 is MDHEN, CDR2 SYDVKM, per germline. This CDR3 region has 12 residues.

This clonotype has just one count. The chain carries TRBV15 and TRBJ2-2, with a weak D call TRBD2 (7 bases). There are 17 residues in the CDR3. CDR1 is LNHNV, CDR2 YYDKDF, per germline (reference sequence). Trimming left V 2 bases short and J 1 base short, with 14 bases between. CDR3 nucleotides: TGTGCCACCAGCAGATACGGGGGGACACTGAACACCGGGGAGCTGTTTTTT. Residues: CATSRYGGTLNTGELFF.

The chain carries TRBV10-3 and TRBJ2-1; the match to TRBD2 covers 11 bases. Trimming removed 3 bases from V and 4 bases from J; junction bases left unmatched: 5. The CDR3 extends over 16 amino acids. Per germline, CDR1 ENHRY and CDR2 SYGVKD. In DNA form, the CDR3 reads TGTGCCATCAGTGACGCAGGGACTAGCGGTTACAATGAGCAGTTCTTC. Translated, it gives CAISDAGTSGYNEQFF.

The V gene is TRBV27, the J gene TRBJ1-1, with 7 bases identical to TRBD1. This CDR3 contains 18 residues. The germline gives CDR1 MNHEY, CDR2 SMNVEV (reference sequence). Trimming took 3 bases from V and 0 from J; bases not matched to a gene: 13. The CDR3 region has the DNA TGTGCCAGCAGTTTTAGGGCCGCGGGACAGATTATGAACACTGAAGCTTTCTTT. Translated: CASSFRAAGQIMNTEAFF.